One sample yielded the 32 T cell receptor beta chains listed below, sequenced in a study of T cell repertoires in cytomegalovirus infection. Via MiXCR, TCRdb re-called the reads, giving one row per CDR3 protein. The data contain roughly 800,000 distinct CDR3 sequences, around 29% of them singletons. Their target antigens are unknown. Here the sequenced sample was cultured CD8+ T cells from PBMCs, taken from culture after CMV antigen stimulation. These receptors originate from a human donor in good health (CMV status not recorded). Some clones in this sample may be carry-over from other donors' samples.

This chain joins TRBV4-1 and TRBJ1-6; 7 bases align to TRBD1. The CDR3 has 18 residues. Germline assignment: CDR1 MGHRA and CDR2 YSYEKL. The V and J ends lost 0 bases and 6 bases, in that order; junction bases with no gene match: 11. CDR3 sequence reads: CASSQEHFGTVTNSPLHF. In DNA, the CDR3 is TGCGCCAGCAGCCAAGAACACTTTGGGACAGTGACTAATTCACCCCTCCACTTT.

Only a few counts were recorded for this clonotype. The V and J genes are TRBV19 and TRBJ2-1; tentatively, D is TRBD2 (5 bases). V lost 2 bases and J 2 bases, leaving 13 bases between the germline ends. The CDR3 is made up of 16 amino acids. Per germline, CDR1 LNHDA and CDR2 SQIVND (reference sequence). CDR3 sequence reads: CASSIMTGTAYNEQFF. The CDR3 bases are TGTGCCAGTAGTATAATGACGGGAACCGCCTACAATGAGCAGTTCTTC. Using reference TRBV19 and TRBJ2-1 for the parts outside the CDR3, the full variable domain is DGGITQSPKYLFRKEGQNVTLSCEQNLNHDAMYWYRQDPGQGLRLIYYSQIVNDFQKGDIAEGYSVSREKKESFPLTVTSAQKNPTAFYLCASSIMTGTAYNEQFFGPGTRLTVL.

The CDR3 nucleotides are TGTGCCACCCAACCCAGTTTAGAGGGTGAAAAACTGTTTTTT. Its protein is CATQPSLEGEKLFF. This chain links TRBV10-3 with TRBJ1-4, with unresolved D. CDR3 size: 14 residues. With 10 bases removed from V and 7 bases from J, the gap between germline ends came to 19 bases. CDR1 is ENHRY and CDR2 is SYGVKD in the germline V gene.

In its sample, this clonotype was seen many times. V gene TRBV23-1 combines with J gene TRBJ2-7; D is uncertain. TRBV23-1 is sorted into the ORF group, with uncertain function. The CDR3 contains 12 residues. Deletions cut 1 base from V and 8 bases from J, with 9 bases between. This chain's CDR3 is CASSQFRSKQYF. The DNA of the CDR3 is TGCGCCAGCAGTCAATTCCGATCCAAGCAGTACTTC.

The table lists this clonotype with a few counts. This sequence joins TRBV27 and TRBJ1-6; the D is unclear. With 7 bases removed from V and 7 bases from J, the gap between germline ends came to 17 bases. The CDR3 spans 15 residues. CDR1 is MNHEY, CDR2 SMNVEV, per germline (reference sequence). The CDR3 region has the DNA TGTGCCAGCAACCCGGGGAAATGGAAAAATTCACCCCTCCACTTT. Amino acids: CASNPGKWKNSPLHF.

This clonotype appeared a few times. The chain recombines TRBV7-9 with TRBJ1-1; D may be TRBD1 (6 bases). V was clipped by 3 bases and J by 6 bases, with 11 bases between them. The length of the CDR3 is 13 residues. CDR1 SEHNR and CDR2 FQNEAQ come from the germline V gene (reference sequence). CDR3 sequence (DNA): TGTGCCAGCAGCTTGGAGAACAGGGCTGAAGCTTTCTTT. This translates into CASSLENRAEAFF.

In its sample, this clonotype was seen a few times. This rearrangement joins TRBV4-1 to TRBJ2-3; TRBD2 matches 8 bases. CDR1 and CDR2 from the germline V gene are MGHRA and YSYEKL. After removal of 4 bases from V and 4 bases from J, the junction contained 7 bases not matched to a gene. The CDR3 runs 15 residues. The CDR3 DNA reads TGCGCCAGCAGCCCCCGGGCGGGGGGCCCAGATACGCAGTATTTT. It translates to CASSPRAGGPDTQYF.

The table lists this clonotype with a count of one. This chain connects TRBV6-2 or TRBV6-3 to TRBJ2-1; D not resolved. This CDR3 has 12 amino acids. Between the trimmed V and J ends, which lost 5 bases and 5 bases, there was a span of 7 bases. Germline loops: CDR1 MNHEY, CDR2 SVGEGT. The CDR3 protein is CASSRYHNEQFF. DNA of the CDR3: TGTGCCAGCAGTCGATACCACAATGAGCAGTTCTTC.

V usage is TRBV6-6 and J usage is TRBJ1-2, with TRBD1 as a possible D gene (6 bases). Germline lookup yields CDR1 MNHNY and CDR2 SVGAGI (reference sequence). The CDR3 totals 13 residues. V was shortened by 10 bases and J by 4 bases, with 16 bases between the two germline ends. The DNA for the CDR3 is TGTGCCATCCCCGCCCCAGGGGCCTATGGCTACACCTTC. Translation gives CAIPAPGAYGYTF.

The CDR3 sequence: CASSPRTGYPADAFF. The CDR3 nucleotides read TGTGCCAGCAGCCCGCGGACAGGGTACCCGGCGGACGCTTTCTTT. This chain joins TRBV7-6 and TRBJ1-1; TRBD1 aligns across 8 bases. The CDR3 extends over 15 amino acids. CDR1 and CDR2 (germline): SGHVS, FNYEAQ. The junction had 16 bases not matched to a gene; V was cut back by 5 bases and J by 11 bases.

The genes are TRBV10-3 and TRBJ1-2; D is ambiguous. Between the trimmed V and J ends, which lost 6 bases and 5 bases, there was a span of 25 bases. Germline V lookup: CDR1 ENHRY, CDR2 SYGVKD. CDR3 size: 17 residues. The DNA of the CDR3 is TGTGCCATCAGCGAGGTCCCCGTTAGGCTGCGTCGGTATGGCTACACCTTC. It yields the protein CAISEVPVRLRRYGYTF.

This rearrangement joins TRBV4-1 to TRBJ1-5, with D uncertain. Trimming left V 1 base short and J 1 base short, with 8 bases between. The germline gives CDR1 MGHRA, CDR2 YSYEKL. This CDR3 has 15 residues. The CDR3 here is CASSQVEVSNQPQHF. The CDR3 coding sequence is TGCGCCAGCAGCCAAGTGGAAGTGAGCAATCAGCCCCAGCATTTT.

This chain connects TRBV6-2 or TRBV6-3 to TRBJ2-7, with TRBD1 matching 8 bases. This CDR3 has 14 amino acids. Trimming removed 0 bases from V and 3 bases from J; junction bases left unmatched: 1. The germline V gene has CDR1 MNHEY and CDR2 SVGEGT. The CDR3 loop is CASSYSDRGYEQYV. In nucleotides, the CDR3 is TGTGCCAGCAGTTACTCTGACAGGGGCTACGAGCAGTACGTC.

This CDR3 is CSVQTYYYGYTF. The DNA for the CDR3 is TGCAGCGTTCAGACCTACTACTATGGCTACACCTTC. The chain recombines TRBV29-1 with TRBJ1-2; D call uncertain. The germline V gene has CDR1 SQVTM and CDR2 ANQGSEA. This CDR3 has 12 residues. Trimming left V 5 bases short and J 3 bases short, with 10 bases between.

This chain links TRBV29-1 with TRBJ1-2, with D perhaps matching TRBD1 (5 bases). V dropped 3 bases and J dropped 8 bases, with 13 bases sitting between them. Germline V gives CDR1 SQVTM, CDR2 ANQGSEA. This CDR3 spans 12 amino acids. CDR3 bases: TGCAGCGTTGATGAGGGGTTGGGAGGCTACACCTTC. Its protein product is CSVDEGLGGYTF.

The genes are TRBV29-1 and TRBJ1-1; D is possibly TRBD1 (6 bases). Trimming shortened V by 7 bases and J by 1 base, and 10 bases separated the two germline ends. The CDR3 runs 12 residues. Germline V gene data show CDR1 as SQVTM and CDR2 as ANQGSEA. As DNA, the CDR3 is TGCAGCGGGCACAGGGAGAACACTGAAGCTTTCTTT. It specifies CSGHRENTEAFF.

This clonotype was counted between two and nine times. This chain links TRBV27 with TRBJ2-3; D gene ambiguous. The V end was cut by 4 bases, the J end by 8 bases, with 13 bases between. From germline, CDR1 is MNHEY and CDR2 SMNVEV (reference sequence). The CDR3 has 13 amino acids. The CDR3 DNA follows: TGTGCCAGCAGTTCCGACTCGAGTGGTACGCAGTATTTT. Translation: CASSSDSSGTQYF.

This clonotype was seen only a few times. This chain links TRBV7-2 with TRBJ2-5; TRBD2 might be the D (6 bases). Trimming cost V 2 bases and J 3 bases, with 13 bases left between them. Germline values: CDR1 SGHTA, CDR2 FQGNSA. The CDR3 runs to 15 residues. The CDR3 is CASSLTSRGEETQYF. The DNA of the CDR3 is TGTGCCAGCAGCTTAACCTCTCGCGGGGAAGAGACCCAGTACTTC.

The V gene is TRBV9, the J gene TRBJ2-6, with TRBD2 identical over 7 bases. V gave up 5 bases and J gave up 1 base; unmatched junction bases: 6. The CDR3 runs to 16 residues. Germline CDR1 reads SGDLS; CDR2 reads YYNGEE. CDR3 nucleotide sequence: TGTGCCAGCAGGAGGGGAGGGCTGTCTGGGGCCAACGTCCTGACTTTC. This encodes CASRRGGLSGANVLTF.

This clonotype came up a few times. This rearrangement joins TRBV6-1 to TRBJ2-5, with D tentatively TRBD2 (5 bases). Per germline, CDR1 MNHNS and CDR2 SASEGT. V gave up 1 base and J gave up 3 bases, with 18 bases separating them. This CDR3 comprises 17 residues. The CDR3 spells CASSEDWMAGGEETQYF. Written as DNA, the CDR3 is TGTGCCAGCAGTGAAGACTGGATGGCGGGCGGAGAAGAGACCCAGTACTTC.

This rearrangement joins TRBV12-5 to TRBJ2-3; 7 bases are shared with TRBD1. V lost 4 bases to trimming and J lost 4 bases; unmatched junction nucleotides: 14. This CDR3 comprises 17 residues. The germline V gene encodes CDR1 LGHNT and CDR2 FRNRAP. CDR3 nucleotide sequence: TGTGCTAGTGGTTGGGGACCCGAGGACAGGACGGCAGATACGCAGTATTTT. This translates into CASGWGPEDRTADTQYF.

The chain combines TRBV27 with TRBJ2-2; D is unclear. V dropped 1 base and J dropped 2 bases, with 5 bases sitting between them. The germline V gene has CDR1 MNHEY and CDR2 SMNVEV (reference sequence). CDR3 length equals 14 residues. CDR3 DNA: TGTGCCAGCAGTTTATACATTAACACCGGGGAGCTGTTTTTT. It specifies CASSLYINTGELFF.

This sequence joins TRBV6-2 or TRBV6-3 and TRBJ2-2, with D possibly called TRBD1 or TRBD2 (6 bases each). This CDR3 is built from 15 residues. Trimming shortened V by 8 bases and J by 3 bases, and 16 bases separated the two germline ends. CDR1 and CDR2 from the germline V gene are MNHEY and SVGEGT. CDR3 in DNA: TGTGCCAGCTGCCCGGGGGCGCGAGACACCGGGGAGCTGTTTTTT. Protein sequence: CASCPGARDTGELFF.

Only a few counts were recorded for this clonotype. The chain employs TRBV10-3 and TRBJ2-3; 10 nucleotides line up with TRBD1. Germline CDR1 reads ENHRY; CDR2 reads SYGVKD. V trimming: 8 bases; J trimming: 1 base; junction bases outside the gene matches: 3. This CDR3 comprises 14 residues. CDR3 amino acids: CAIEGQGRTDTQYF. DNA of the CDR3: TGTGCCATCGAGGGACAGGGGCGCACAGATACGCAGTATTTT.

This clonotype was counted a few times. The chain is built from TRBV6-6 and TRBJ2-1, with D unclear. V gave up 4 bases and J gave up 4 bases, with 14 bases separating them. The CDR3 runs 15 residues. Germline lookup yields CDR1 MNHNY and CDR2 SVGAGI (reference sequence). CDR3 bases: TGTGCCAGCAGTTCGACTTCCACCCCTTACAATGAGCAGTTCTTC. Translated, it gives CASSSTSTPYNEQFF.

CDR3 region: CASSFHPEAFF. The CDR3 coding sequence is TGTGCCAGCAGCTTCCATCCTGAAGCTTTCTTT. The chain joins TRBV7-9 to TRBJ1-1; no clear D. V was shortened by 3 bases and J by 6 bases, with 5 bases between the two germline ends. The CDR3 has 11 residues. CDR1 is SEHNR, CDR2 FQNEAQ, per germline (reference sequence).

The chain recombines TRBV6-1 with TRBJ1-1, with D perhaps matching TRBD1 (5 bases). The CDR3 sequence is 16 residues long. The V end was cut by 6 bases, the J end by 0 bases, with 17 bases between. Per germline, CDR1 MNHNS and CDR2 SASEGT. CDR3 DNA: TGTGCCAGCAGAAAAAGTCGGGGACGAATGAACACTGAAGCTTTCTTT. It codes for CASRKSRGRMNTEAFF.

The V and J genes are TRBV12-3 or TRBV12-4 and TRBJ2-2; unclear D gene. V shed 2 bases and J shed 1 base, with 8 bases lying between them. The CDR3 covers 15 residues. In DNA form, the CDR3 reads TGTGCCAGCAGTTTATATTGGGAGAACACCGGGGAGCTGTTTTTT. This translates into CASSLYWENTGELFF.

This clonotype occurred many times. The chain combines TRBV7-2 with TRBJ1-5, with 8 bases identical to TRBD1. Germline V CDR1 and CDR2: SGHTA, FQGNSA. This CDR3 is built from 18 residues. V trimming: 3 bases; J trimming: 4 bases; junction bases outside the gene matches: 14. CDR3 loop: CASSFGGRGLIGNQPQHF. The CDR3 region has the DNA TGTGCCAGCAGCTTCGGGGGCAGGGGGCTTATCGGAAATCAGCCCCAGCATTTT.

This clonotype was detected only a few times. The J gene is TRBJ1-5, the V gene TRBV6-2 or TRBV6-3; D perhaps matches TRBD1 (5 bases). The CDR3 runs 13 residues. V lost 7 bases and J 6 bases, leaving 13 bases between the germline ends. Germline V lookup: CDR1 MNHEY, CDR2 SVGEGT. The CDR3 here is CASNEGPSQPQHF. The CDR3, as DNA: TGTGCCAGCAACGAGGGACCCAGTCAGCCCCAGCATTTT.

The chain has TRBV6-2 or TRBV6-3 and TRBJ1-2; no clear D. The CDR3 runs to 16 residues. CDR1 is MNHEY, CDR2 SVGEGT, per germline. Trimming shortened V by 6 bases and J by 0 bases, and 17 bases separated the two germline ends. The chain's CDR3 is CASSHREEVANYGYTF. CDR3 nucleotide sequence: TGTGCCAGCAGCCACCGGGAGGAGGTAGCTAACTATGGCTACACCTTC.

In its sample, this clonotype was seen many times. This chain connects TRBV7-2 to TRBJ1-5, with unresolved D. Trimming shortened V by 3 bases and J by 2 bases, and 11 bases separated the two germline ends. Looked up from germline, CDR1 is SGHTA and CDR2 is FQGNSA. The CDR3 has 15 residues. The CDR3 DNA is TGTGCCAGCAGCTTGGGGAGGTGGGGCAATCAGCCCCAGCATTTT. It yields the protein CASSLGRWGNQPQHF.